The rows below give T cell receptor beta chains drawn from one sample of a study of T cell repertoires in cytomegalovirus infection. TCRdb used MiXCR to reprocess the reads, holding one entry per CDR3 protein. This sample yields more than 200,000 distinct CDR3 sequences, of which 9.1% are seen a single time; more than 13% belongs to the top ten. Specimen: PBMCs. Every receptor here comes from a human donor in good health (CMV status not recorded). Some clones in this sample may be carry-over from other donors' samples. The conserved cysteine and the conserved F or W are not part of the CDR3 here.

v_gene	j_gene	CDR3aa
TRBV27	TRBJ2-7	ASKFNRGTTESYEQY
TRBV7-9	TRBJ1-5	ASSPAGQLSPQH
TRBV28	TRBJ1-5	ASSLGGGGHHPNQPQH
TRBV10-3	TRBJ2-1	AISTSGRNEQF
TRBV19	TRBJ2-1	ASSILASGSSYNEQF
TRBV12-3/TRBV12-4	TRBJ2-7	ASTLSGGKEEQY
TRBV19	TRBJ1-2	ASSMERQVYGYT
TRBV4-3	TRBJ2-7	ASSQDHGVGEQY
TRBV4-1	TRBJ2-3	ASSHPSEVAADTQY
TRBV6-2/TRBV6-3	TRBJ1-5	ASSTGAYSNQPQH
TRBV7-2	TRBJ2-5	ASSPGPGETQY
TRBV10-3	TRBJ2-1	AIRSDRERNEQF
TRBV6-2/TRBV6-3	TRBJ1-5	ASSPQVGYQPQH
TRBV10-3	TRBJ2-7	AIRLGAGSYEQY
TRBV20-1	TRBJ2-5	SAKKGTAQETQY
TRBV2	TRBJ1-6	ASSEEQGDSPLH
TRBV29-1	TRBJ2-1	SVSNNEQF
TRBV10-3	TRBJ1-5	AISESGTGGGNQPQH
TRBV28	TRBJ1-5	ASRPGYSNQPQH
TRBV28	TRBJ2-7	ASSSHLFEQY
TRBV12-3/TRBV12-4	TRBJ1-3	ASGNTIY
TRBV7-2	TRBJ1-5	ASSLGVGGAASQPQH
TRBV6-5	TRBJ2-1	ASRLAGGSYNEQF
TRBV10-3	TRBJ2-7	AISEFLEDEQY
TRBV12-3/TRBV12-4	TRBJ1-6	ASRGSSYNSPLH
TRBV12-3/TRBV12-4	TRBJ1-2	ASRPGQGYGYT
TRBV19	TRBJ2-1	ASRYANNEQF
TRBV28	TRBJ1-2	ASSLTAAGGYT
TRBV28	TRBJ2-1	ASSFRRAIKGSYNEQF
TRBV7-3	TRBJ2-5	ASSLRSDRQETQY
TRBV5-1	TRBJ2-7	ASSHGPKYEQY
TRBV4-1	TRBJ2-3	ASSQSGQGFTDTQY
TRBV7-2	TRBJ2-7	ASSSPAGQYYEQY
TRBV7-8	TRBJ2-1	ASSLVGEGHNEQF
TRBV6-2/TRBV6-3	TRBJ2-2	ASSRWSSGTGNTGELF
TRBV7-2	TRBJ1-5	ASSLEGYDNQPQH
TRBV7-6	TRBJ2-2	ASSTSVGELF
TRBV6-4	TRBJ2-6	ASSDLAGSGANVLT
TRBV5-6	TRBJ1-1	ASSLVRGDTEAF
TRBV4-1	TRBJ2-2	ASSPVFHRGQGDTGELF
TRBV2	TRBJ1-6	ASSNRDRNSPPH